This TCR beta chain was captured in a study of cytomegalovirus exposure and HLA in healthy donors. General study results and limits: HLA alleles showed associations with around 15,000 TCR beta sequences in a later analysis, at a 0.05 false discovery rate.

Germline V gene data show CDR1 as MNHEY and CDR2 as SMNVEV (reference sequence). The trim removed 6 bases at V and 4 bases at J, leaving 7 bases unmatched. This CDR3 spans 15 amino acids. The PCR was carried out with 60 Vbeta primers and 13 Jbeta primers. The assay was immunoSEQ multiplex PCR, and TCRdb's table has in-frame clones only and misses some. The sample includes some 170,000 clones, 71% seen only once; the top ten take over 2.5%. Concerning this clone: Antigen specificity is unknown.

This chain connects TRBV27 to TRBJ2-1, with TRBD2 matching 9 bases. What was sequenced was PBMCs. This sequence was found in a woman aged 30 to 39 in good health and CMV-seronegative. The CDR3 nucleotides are TGTGCCAGCAGACCTAGCGGGACGCCTTACAATGAGCAGTTCTTC. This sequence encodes CASRPSGTPYNEQFF.